A single TCR beta chain is shown here with its context. Trimming took 2 bases from V and 5 from J; bases not matched to a gene: 9. From germline, CDR1 is SGHRS and CDR2 YFSETQ. The CDR3 runs to 17 residues. This record comes from a study of shared clonotypes between healthy human individuals. Clones were read by immunoSEQ multiplex PCR, and TCRdb kept only the in-frame ones, dropping some. The sample carries some 2 million clones, 85% to 95% recorded once. The sequence was obtained from a man between 18 and 35 years old in good health. The source material was naive CD4+ T cells sorted from blood. The subset here: CD45RA+ positively selected. The chain uses TRBV5-1 and TRBJ2-3; 12 nucleotides agree with TRBD2. CDR3: CASSFLASGRAGDTQYF. CDR3 DNA: TGCGCCAGCAGCTTTCTGGCTAGCGGGAGGGCGGGAGATACGCAGTATTTT.